Following are 31 T cell receptor beta chains from one sample sequenced in a study of CD8 T cell repertoires and HIV-1 epitope variants. Sequenced by immunoSEQ multiplex PCR; TCRdb stores in-frame clones only, minus some. This table holds some 87,000 clones, roughly four fifths found once. Sequenced input: uncultured baseline CD8+ T cells from peripheral blood mononuclear cells (PBMCs). These receptor sequences come from a male donor with HIV.

The chain joins TRBV7-2 to TRBJ2-1; D not certain. The CDR3 contains 11 residues. Per the germline V gene, CDR1 is SGHTA and CDR2 is FQGNSA. Trimming pared 3 bases from V and 12 bases from J, leaving 9 bases between. In DNA form, the CDR3 reads TGTGCCAGCAGCTTCACGGGTGGGCAGTTCTTC. This gives the protein CASSFTGGQFF.

This clone was detected only a few times. This chain connects TRBV29-1 to TRBJ2-3; 9 nucleotides match TRBD2. The CDR3 is 15 residues long. The J segment lost 0 bases and the V segment lost 7 bases, leaving 8 bases of the junction unmatched. Germline V gene data show CDR1 as SQVTM and CDR2 as ANQGSEA. CDR3 nucleotide sequence: TGCAGCGGGATCTTAGCGGGAGCTAGCACAGATACGCAGTATTTT. Protein product: CSGILAGASTDTQYF.

This clone was picked up a small number of times. The CDR3 region is CATSREGLNTEAFF. The CDR3 DNA is TGTGCCACCAGCAGAGAGGGGTTGAACACTGAAGCTTTCTTT. This sequence joins TRBV15 and TRBJ1-1; D not resolved. The CDR3 consists of 14 residues. V was cut by 0 bases and J by 0 bases, with 5 bases left in between. In germline, CDR1 is LNHNV, CDR2 YYDKDF (reference sequence). The entire variable domain, with the rest obtained from reference TRBV15 and TRBJ1-1, is as follows: DAMVIQNPRYQVTQFGKPVTLSCSQTLNHNVMYWYQQKSSQAPKLLFHYYDKDFNNEADTPDNFQSRRPNTSFCFLDIRSPGLGDTAMYLCATSREGLNTEAFFGQGTRLTVV.

As regards this clone: The same CDR3 also results from other DNA sequences found in this sample. The chain carries TRBV5-1 and TRBJ1-1, with D possibly TRBD1 on 5 matching bases. From germline, CDR1 is SGHRS and CDR2 YFSETQ. Trimming took off 0 bases at V and 0 bases at J, with 9 bases between the two ends. CDR3 length: 15 residues. The CDR3, as DNA: TGCGCCAGCAGCTTGGGGGGGAGCATGAACACTGAAGCTTTCTTT. Amino acid sequence: CASSLGGSMNTEAFF.

This clone was counted ten times or more. The chain links TRBV5-1 to TRBJ2-3, with 11 nucleotides matching TRBD1. Germline lookup yields CDR1 SGHRS and CDR2 YFSETQ. This CDR3 comprises 17 residues. The junction had 12 bases not matched to a gene; V was cut back by 4 bases and J by 5 bases. The CDR3 DNA sequence: TGCGCCAGCAGCCACTCCTTAGGACAGGGGGCTAAAGATACGCAGTATTTT. Translating gives CASSHSLGQGAKDTQYF. Complete variable domain (other parts from reference TRBV5-1 and TRBJ2-3): KAGVTQTPRYLIKTRGQQVTLSCSPISGHRSVSWYQQTPGQGLQFLFEYFSETQRNKGNFPGRFSGRQFSNSRSEMNVSTLELGDSALYLCASSHSLGQGAKDTQYFGPGTRLTVL.

This sequence joins TRBV6-1 and TRBJ1-1, with D hard to call. Trimming took 2 bases from V and 3 from J, leaving 4 bases between them. The V gene's germline CDR1 is MNHNS and CDR2 SASEGT. The CDR3 consists of 12 residues. The CDR3 loop is CASSEPDTEAFF. In DNA, the CDR3 is TGTGCCAGCAGTGAACCCGACACTGAAGCTTTCTTT.

The J gene is TRBJ2-1, the V gene TRBV7-3; perhaps TRBD2 as D (5 bases). Germline CDR1 SGHTA, CDR2 FQGTGA. Trimming pared 5 bases from V and 7 bases from J, leaving 6 bases between. The CDR3 runs to 11 residues. CDR3 nucleotide sequence: TGTGCCAGCAGCGGCGGGAATGAGCAGTTCTTC. Translating it yields CASSGGNEQFF.

Ten or more counts support this clone. CDR3 DNA: TGTGCCAGCAGCTCCAGGGGGGGACTAGCGTACGAGCAGTACTTC. Amino acids: CASSSRGGLAYEQYF. This rearrangement joins TRBV7-2 to TRBJ2-7; 10 bases match TRBD2. This CDR3 is 15 amino acids long. Per germline, CDR1 SGHTA and CDR2 FQGNSA. V was clipped by 4 bases and J by 4 bases; unmatched bases: 7.

The chain links TRBV18 to TRBJ1-5, with a weak D call TRBD1 (6 bases). V was clipped by 2 bases and J by 3 bases, with 17 bases between them. Germline V CDR1 and CDR2: KGHSH, LQKENI. The CDR3 spans 17 residues. The CDR3 region is CASSPTSGGRSNQPQHF. CDR3 coding DNA: TGTGCCAGCTCACCAACCTCCGGGGGCCGCTCCAATCAGCCCCAGCATTTT.

The chain carries TRBV5-1 and TRBJ1-1; 7 nucleotides line up with TRBD1. The CDR3 has 14 amino acids. The V gene's germline CDR1 is SGHRS and CDR2 YFSETQ. After removal of 3 bases from V and 6 bases from J, the junction contained 8 bases not matched to a gene. The CDR3 reads CASSSTWTGSEAFF. The CDR3 DNA reads TGCGCCAGCAGCTCTACCTGGACAGGCTCTGAAGCTTTCTTT.

The chain carries TRBV4-2 and TRBJ2-1; D ambiguous. Looked up from germline, CDR1 is LGHNA and CDR2 is YNFKEQ. This CDR3 has 15 residues. Trimming took off 0 bases at V and 5 bases at J, with 11 bases between the two ends. In DNA, the CDR3 is TGTGCCAGCAGCCAAGATCGGAACAACCACAATGAGCAGTTCTTC. Its protein product is CASSQDRNNHNEQFF.

The chain combines TRBV4-1 with TRBJ2-7; 12 nucleotides align to TRBD2. CDR3 length equals 16 residues. V shed 3 bases and J 1 base; nucleotides not matched to a gene: 4. Germline values: CDR1 MGHRA, CDR2 YSYEKL. In nucleotides, the CDR3 is TGCGCCAGCAGCCACCAACTAGCGGGGGGTTCCTACGAGCAGTACTTC. Amino acids: CASSHQLAGGSYEQYF.

The chain joins TRBV7-9 to TRBJ1-4, with D perhaps matching TRBD1 (5 bases). CDR3 length equals 17 residues. V was cut by 5 bases and J by 1 base, with 17 bases left in between. Germline V lookup: CDR1 SEHNR, CDR2 FQNEAQ (reference sequence). CDR3 in DNA: TGTGCCAGCAGCGATGCGGGACTCAGGTTAACTAATGAAAAACTGTTTTTT. Translated, it gives CASSDAGLRLTNEKLFF.

In DNA form, the CDR3 reads TGTGCCATCAGTGGATATGGGACAGCCACCATTTCCTACGAGCAGTACTTC. This encodes CAISGYGTATISYEQYF. The chain employs TRBV10-3 and TRBJ2-7, with 7 bases fitting TRBD1. Trimming took 4 bases from V and 1 from J; bases not matched to a gene: 13. The CDR3 has 17 residues. Germline loops: CDR1 ENHRY, CDR2 SYGVKD.

This chain connects TRBV2 to TRBJ2-3, with 10 nucleotides matching TRBD2. Germline CDR1 is SNHLY and CDR2 is FYNNEI. The CDR3 totals 15 residues. V was clipped by 2 bases and J by 4 bases; unmatched bases: 3. Here the CDR3 DNA reads TGTGCCAGCAGTGAACAGCGGGGGGGGTCAGATACGCAGTATTTT. It codes for CASSEQRGGSDTQYF.

V usage is TRBV18 and J usage is TRBJ2-3; D gene unclear. Germline CDR1 and CDR2: KGHSH and LQKENI. V dropped 5 bases and J dropped 6 bases, with 6 bases sitting between them. The CDR3 totals 11 residues. The CDR3 loop reads CASSSMDTQYF. Here the CDR3 DNA reads TGTGCCAGCTCATCCATGGATACGCAGTATTTT. The variable domain in full, with the rest retrieved from reference TRBV18 and TRBJ2-3, is NAGVMQNPRHLVRRRGQEARLRCSPMKGHSHVYWYRQLPEEGLKFMVYLQKENIIDESGMPKERFSAEFPKEGPSILRIQQVVRGDSAAYFCASSSMDTQYFGPGTRLTVL.

V is TRBV7-2 and J is TRBJ2-1; TRBD2 matches 7 bases. The CDR3 length is 13 residues. Trimming cost V 7 bases and J 6 bases; bases outside gene matches: 6. CDR1 and CDR2 from the germline V gene are SGHTA and FQGNSA. CDR3 protein: CASTSGVANEQFF. CDR3 DNA sequence: TGTGCCAGCACAAGCGGGGTCGCCAATGAGCAGTTCTTC.

The chain is built from TRBV9 and TRBJ2-2; the D is unclear. CDR1 and CDR2 from the germline V gene are SGDLS and YYNGEE. The V end was cut by 0 bases, the J end by 9 bases, with 15 bases between. CDR3 size: 15 residues. The CDR3 sequence is CASSVAAVARWELFF. The CDR3 nucleotides are TGTGCCAGCAGCGTAGCGGCCGTTGCTAGGTGGGAGCTGTTTTTT. Looking up the rest from reference TRBV9 and TRBJ2-2 gives the full variable domain: DSGVTQTPKHLITATGQRVTLRCSPRSGDLSVYWYQQSLDQGLQFLIQYYNGEERAKGNILERFSAQQFPDLHSELNLSSLELGDSALYFCASSVAAVARWELFFGEGSRLTVL.

The gene calls are TRBV5-6 and TRBJ1-6, with 9 bases identical to TRBD1. Losses at the gene ends were 4 bases for V and 8 bases for J; bases not matched to a gene: 4. The CDR3 is 14 residues long. CDR1 and CDR2 from the germline V gene are SGHDT and YYEEEE. CDR3 DNA: TGTGCCAGCAGCGGGACAGGGTATGATTCACCCCTCCACTTT. Translated: CASSGTGYDSPLHF.

There are a few counts of this clone. The V and J genes are TRBV7-9 and TRBJ2-7; TRBD2 is a possible D gene (5 bases). Trimming stripped 1 base from V and 5 bases from J, with 12 bases between. This CDR3 spans 14 amino acids. Germline V gene data show CDR1 as SEHNR and CDR2 as FQNEAQ (reference sequence). DNA of the CDR3: TGTGCCAGCAGCTTAGTCGGGGTCTCAGACGAGCAGTACTTC. It is translated as CASSLVGVSDEQYF. Full variable domain (remainder filled in from reference TRBV7-9 and TRBJ2-7): DTGVSQNPRHKITKRGQNVTFRCDPISEHNRLYWYRQTLGQGPEFLTYFQNEAQLEKSRLLSDRFSAERPKGSFSTLEIQRTEQGDSAMYLCASSLVGVSDEQYFGPGTRLTVT.

The rearrangement joins TRBV4-3 to TRBJ1-2; D unclear. Between the trimmed V and J ends, which lost 0 bases and 5 bases, there was a span of 13 bases. CDR3 length: 15 residues. Germline V gene sequence: CDR1 LGHNA, CDR2 YSLEER. The CDR3 is CASSQDQDGLYGYTF. The CDR3 nucleotides are TGCGCCAGCAGCCAAGACCAGGACGGGCTGTATGGCTACACCTTC.

The chain couples TRBV25-1 to TRBJ2-5; maybe TRBD1 (6 bases). Trimming pared 1 base from V and 2 bases from J, leaving 14 bases between. Germline V lookup: CDR1 MGHDK, CDR2 SYGVNS. There are 16 residues in the CDR3. The CDR3 is CASSEFWGPLQETQYF. The CDR3 nucleotides read TGTGCCAGCAGTGAATTCTGGGGGCCTTTACAAGAGACCCAGTACTTC.

This clone has more than one count but fewer than ten. This sequence joins TRBV6-5 and TRBJ2-7; D call uncertain. CDR1 MNHEY and CDR2 SVGAGI come from the germline V gene. V was cut by 5 bases and J by 6 bases, with 8 bases left in between. The CDR3 is 11 residues long. CDR3 amino acids: CASSTRFEQYF. The CDR3 DNA reads TGTGCCAGCAGTACCCGATTCGAGCAGTACTTC.

The V gene is TRBV7-3, the J gene TRBJ1-6, with TRBD1 matching 7 bases. The germline V gene has CDR1 SGHTA and CDR2 FQGTGA. The CDR3 is 13 amino acids. J lost 7 bases, V lost 4 bases, and 1 base had no gene match. CDR3 nucleotides: TGTGCCAGCAGCTGGGACAGAAATTCACCCCTCCACTTT. Translated, it gives CASSWDRNSPLHF. The entire variable domain, with the rest obtained from reference TRBV7-3 and TRBJ1-6, is as follows: GAGVSQTPSNKVTEKGKYVELRCDPISGHTALYWYRQSLGQGPEFLIYFQGTGAADDSGLPNDRFFAVRPEGSVSTLKIQRTERGDSAVYLCASSWDRNSPLHFGNGTRLTVT.

This sequence joins TRBV5-1 and TRBJ1-4, with D unresolved. Trimming cost V 4 bases and J 0 bases, with 10 bases left between them. This CDR3 has 15 residues. Per the germline V gene, CDR1 is SGHRS and CDR2 is YFSETQ. CDR3 protein: CASSTRAPTNEKLFF. The CDR3 DNA reads as TGCGCCAGCAGCACCCGCGCCCCAACTAATGAAAAACTGTTTTTT.

The chain is built from TRBV2 and TRBJ2-1; D gene unclear. Germline CDR1 SNHLY, CDR2 FYNNEI. CDR3 length: 16 residues. Trimming removed 1 base from V and 4 bases from J, with 14 bases in between. The CDR3 nucleotides are TGTGCCAGCAGTGAAGAAACGTCTTTCTTATACAATGAGCAGTTCTTC. Amino acids: CASSEETSFLYNEQFF.

This clone has only a few counts. Other DNA sequences of this sample code for an identical CDR3. This sequence joins TRBV28 and TRBJ2-7; 7 bases are shared with TRBD1. The CDR3 sequence is 14 residues long. Germline V gene data show CDR1 as MDHEN and CDR2 as SYDVKM. The J segment lost 1 base and the V segment lost 5 bases, leaving 5 bases of the junction unmatched. The CDR3 DNA reads TGTGCCAGCAGTCCCCCAGGGGGTTCCTACGAGCAGTACTTC. It yields the protein CASSPPGGSYEQYF. Full variable domain (missing parts from reference TRBV28 and TRBJ2-7): DVKVTQSSRYLVKRTGEKVFLECVQDMDHENMFWYRQDPGLGLRLIYFSYDVKMKEKGDIPEGYSVSREKKERFSLILESASTNQTSMYLCASSPPGGSYEQYFGPGTRLTVT.

The chain combines TRBV7-6 with TRBJ2-2; D is unclear. The germline gives CDR1 SGHVS, CDR2 FNYEAQ. Trimming took 0 bases from V and 3 from J, leaving 5 bases between them. The CDR3 totals 14 residues. CDR3 protein: CASSLAGDTGELFF. The CDR3 bases are TGTGCCAGCAGCTTAGCTGGGGACACCGGGGAGCTGTTTTTT.

The rearrangement joins TRBV4-2 to TRBJ2-3; 13 bases match TRBD2. Trimming removed 3 bases from V and 1 base from J; junction bases left unmatched: 1. Germline loops: CDR1 LGHNA, CDR2 YNFKEQ. The CDR3 consists of 16 residues. The DNA of the CDR3 is TGTGCCAGCAGCCAGGGGACTAGCGGGGGCACAGATACGCAGTATTTT. Translating gives CASSQGTSGGTDTQYF.

The V gene is TRBV29-1, the J gene TRBJ2-5; 9 nucleotides match TRBD1. CDR1 SQVTM and CDR2 ANQGSEA come from the germline V gene. The CDR3 extends over 13 amino acids. Trimming cost V 6 bases and J 11 bases; bases outside gene matches: 13. This CDR3 reads CSVGGQGRREQYF. The CDR3 nucleotides read TGCAGCGTCGGGGGACAGGGTCGTAGAGAGCAGTACTTC.

The CDR3 loop is CASSKTRGLDNQPQHF. DNA of the CDR3: TGTGCCAGTAGTAAGACCAGGGGGCTGGACAATCAGCCCCAGCATTTT. The chain couples TRBV19 to TRBJ1-5, with TRBD1 matching over 8 bases. The CDR3 extends over 16 amino acids. The V gene end was trimmed by 4 bases and the J gene end by 3 bases; junction bases not matched to a gene: 8. CDR1 is LNHDA and CDR2 is SQIVND in the germline V gene (reference sequence).